This T cell receptor beta chain was profiled in a study of T cells in Graves' hyperthyroidism and ophthalmopathy. The CDR3 totals 16 residues. Germline loops: CDR1 MGHDK, CDR2 SYGVNS. The junction had 10 bases not matched to a gene; V was cut back by 4 bases and J by 2 bases. RNA transcripts provided the source from which TCR beta CDR3 regions were amplified. Initially, a first-round RT-PCR of the TCR CDR3 employed the HTBI primer set. One entry per CDR3 protein, called by TCRdb with MiXCR from the multiplex PCR reads. The repertoire holds 600,000 or so distinct CDR3 sequences, with about 45% as singletons.

This receptor was taken from a woman aged 18-29 years with Graves' hyperthyroidism. The sequenced sample was peripheral blood or thyroid tissue (not recorded which). The chain combines TRBV25-1 with TRBJ1-2; 7 bases are a match to TRBD1. CDR3 in DNA: TGTGCCAGCAGTGTAACCGGGACAGTCCCCAACTATGGCTACACCTTC. Translated: CASSVTGTVPNYGYTF.